The clone carrying this TCR beta chain was counted between two and nine times. This sample was taken from a study of blood T cells in healthy people across ages. The use of a sample-barcoded 5' primer and a J-beta primer mix characterized a second PCR of roughly 7 to 12 cycles. MiXCR, applied by TCRdb to the 5' RACE reads, yields one record per CDR3 protein. The profile shows 550,000 to 750,000 distinct CDR3 sequences, under 25% of them singletons. CDR3 length equals 15 residues. Germline CDR1 and CDR2: MGHRA and YSYEKL. Specimen: blood. The sequence derives from a man in his 70s in good health. The chain combines TRBV4-1 with TRBJ2-5, with TRBD2 identical over 7 bases. The end of the DNA fits TRBJ2-1 better, so the J call may be wrong. The CDR3 reads CASSGGSIPNDEQFF. The CDR3 DNA follows: TGCGCCAGCAGCGGCGGGAGTATACCCAACGATGAGCAGTTCTTC.